These 26 T cell receptor beta chains originate from one sample sequenced in a study of blood T cell repertoires in COVID-19. Using immunoSEQ multiplex PCR, the repertoire was profiled, and TCRdb retains in-frame clones only, with some absent. Of 140,000 to 150,000 clones listed, 84% are singletons. Input material: peripheral blood. These receptors all stem from a man in his 60s with active or convalescent COVID-19.

V gene TRBV11-2 combines with J gene TRBJ2-3; 7 positions agree with TRBD2. This CDR3 contains 18 residues. Trimming removed 4 bases from V and 2 bases from J; junction bases left unmatched: 15. The germline V gene has CDR1 SGHAT and CDR2 FQNNGV. The CDR3 is CASSSPGEGGPHTDTQYF. CDR3 DNA: TGTGCCAGCAGCTCCCCGGGGGAGGGAGGCCCCCACACAGATACGCAGTATTTT.

The rearrangement joins TRBV2 to TRBJ2-2, with 10 bases lining up with TRBD1. CDR1 SNHLY and CDR2 FYNNEI come from the germline V gene. The ends lost 9 bases at V and 4 bases at J; junction bases unmatched: 2. The CDR3 has 13 amino acids. The CDR3 is CARGQGTTGELFF. Written as DNA, the CDR3 is TGTGCCAGGGGACAGGGGACCACCGGGGAGCTGTTTTTT.

The V call is TRBV29-1, the J call TRBJ2-6, with 11 bases lining up with TRBD1. The CDR3 has 17 residues. Germline CDR1 reads SQVTM; CDR2 reads ANQGSEA. After removal of 6 bases from V and 4 bases from J, the junction contained 11 bases not matched to a gene. The chain's CDR3 is CSVPGQGVLSGANVLTF. The CDR3 bases are TGCAGCGTACCGGGACAGGGGGTATTATCAGGGGCCAACGTCCTGACTTTC.

On this clone itself: The sample holds other DNA sequences that translate to the same CDR3. The genes are TRBV29-1 and TRBJ1-1; D might be TRBD1 (6 bases). CDR1 SQVTM and CDR2 ANQGSEA come from the germline V gene. Trimming took 7 bases from V and 1 from J, leaving 10 bases between them. This CDR3 region has 12 residues. The chain's CDR3 is CSGGQTNTEAFF. The CDR3, as DNA: TGCAGCGGAGGACAGACGAACACTGAAGCTTTCTTT. The full variable domain, completed using reference TRBV29-1 and TRBJ1-1, is SAVISQKPSRDICQRGTSLTIQCQVDSQVTMMFWYRQQPGQSLTLIATANQGSEATYESGFVIDKFPISRPNLTFSTLTVSNMSPEDSSIYLCSGGQTNTEAFFGQGTRLTVV.

In its sample, this clone was seen once. The rearrangement joins TRBV6-2 or TRBV6-3 to TRBJ1-2; the D is unclear. CDR3 size: 11 residues. Germline values: CDR1 MNHEY, CDR2 SVGEGT. V dropped 6 bases and J dropped 4 bases, with 6 bases sitting between them. The CDR3, as DNA: TGTGCCAGCAGCTCAGGCTATGGCTACACCTTC. It is translated as CASSSGYGYTF.

The V and J genes are TRBV4-3 and TRBJ2-1, with D possibly TRBD2 on 6 matching bases. The CDR3 is 19 residues long. Between the trimmed V and J ends, which lost 0 bases and 6 bases, there was a span of 24 bases. Germline CDR1 reads LGHNA; CDR2 reads YSLEER. The CDR3 protein is CASSQDREPGLAPGNEQFF. The DNA of the CDR3 is TGCGCCAGCAGCCAAGATCGGGAGCCAGGGCTAGCGCCTGGCAATGAGCAGTTCTTC.

The chain joins TRBV14 to TRBJ2-1; TRBD1 aligns across 9 bases. This CDR3 is 16 amino acids long. Germline V gene sequence: CDR1 SGHDN, CDR2 FVKESK. Trimming at V came to 3 bases and at J to 5 bases, leaving 8 bases not matched to a gene. As DNA, the CDR3 is TGTGCCAGCAGCCAGGCCGGGACAGGGATAAACAATGAGCAGTTCTTC. Translated: CASSQAGTGINNEQFF.

This clone was found once. The CDR3 sequence: CASTIDLTARGYGYTF. The CDR3 DNA reads as TGTGCCAGTACCATTGACCTGACGGCTCGGGGCTATGGCTACACCTTC. The chain has TRBV19 and TRBJ1-2; D is uncertain. The V end was cut by 7 bases, the J end by 4 bases, with 22 bases between. The CDR3 loop spans 16 amino acids. CDR1 and CDR2 from the germline V gene are LNHDA and SQIVND (reference sequence).

The chain links TRBV3-1 (or the pseudogene TRBV3-2) to TRBJ1-3, with D perhaps matching TRBD1 (5 bases). The germline gives CDR1 LGHDT, CDR2 YNNKEL (reference sequence). V lost 6 bases and J 0 bases, leaving 18 bases between the germline ends. This CDR3 has 17 amino acids. CDR3 in amino acids: CASRPKGLLSSGNTIYF. The CDR3 region has the DNA TGTGCCAGCAGACCTAAGGGACTCCTAAGCTCTGGAAACACCATATATTTT.

This chain joins TRBV29-1 and TRBJ2-1; 8 bases match TRBD1. This CDR3 region has 13 residues. The V gene end was trimmed by 6 bases and the J gene end by 6 bases; junction bases not matched to a gene: 7. Germline lookup yields CDR1 SQVTM and CDR2 ANQGSEA. CDR3 region: CSVRGTGRNEQFF. The CDR3 DNA is TGCAGCGTACGAGGGACAGGACGCAATGAGCAGTTCTTC.

This clone was seen once. J is TRBJ2-1 and V is TRBV24-1; 11 bases agree with TRBD2. Germline V CDR1 and CDR2: KGHDR, SFDVKD. Trimming removed 4 bases from V and 5 bases from J; junction bases left unmatched: 9. The CDR3 has 17 residues. In DNA form, the CDR3 reads TGTGCCACCAGTGACCGAAGTTTAGCGGGGGGGCACAATGAGCAGTTCTTC. Its protein product is CATSDRSLAGGHNEQFF.

The chain is built from TRBV5-8 and TRBJ1-2; the D is unclear. Between the trimmed V and J ends, which lost 6 bases and 2 bases, there was a span of 14 bases. Germline V lookup: CDR1 SGHTS, CDR2 YDEGEE. The CDR3 runs to 14 residues. The CDR3 nucleotides read TGTGCCAGCACCCTTTCCCCGGGGAACTATGGCTACACCTTC. Encoded protein: CASTLSPGNYGYTF.

The V gene is TRBV6-5, the J gene TRBJ1-6, with D hard to call. The CDR3 length is 14 residues. Germline assignment: CDR1 MNHEY and CDR2 SVGAGI. V gave up 1 base and J gave up 9 bases, with 10 bases separating them. CDR3 bases: TGTGCCAGCAGTTACTTCCAGGCCGGTTCACCCCTCCACTTT. Its translation is CASSYFQAGSPLHF.

This clone was counted a single time. The J gene is TRBJ1-5, the V gene TRBV19, with TRBD1 matching over 7 bases. CDR3 length: 15 amino acids. Germline values: CDR1 LNHDA, CDR2 SQIVND (reference sequence). V lost 4 bases to trimming and J lost 2 bases; unmatched junction nucleotides: 5. The CDR3 DNA reads as TGTGCCAGTAGTAGCCACAGGGGCGGCAATCAGCCCCAGCATTTT. Translating gives CASSSHRGGNQPQHF. Variable domain in full (rest from reference TRBV19 and TRBJ1-5): DGGITQSPKYLFRKEGQNVTLSCEQNLNHDAMYWYRQDPGQGLRLIYYSQIVNDFQKGDIAEGYSVSREKKESFPLTVTSAQKNPTAFYLCASSSHRGGNQPQHFGDGTRLSIL.

This chain uses TRBV25-1 with TRBJ1-3, with a weak D call TRBD1 (6 bases). From germline, CDR1 is MGHDK and CDR2 SYGVNS. The V and J ends lost 7 bases and 2 bases respectively, with 12 bases between them. There are 14 residues in the CDR3. CDR3 in amino acids: CASMDHRAGNTIYF. The CDR3 DNA reads as TGTGCCAGCATGGATCACAGGGCTGGAAACACCATATATTTT.

V gene TRBV18 combines with J gene TRBJ1-6; 7 nucleotides agree with TRBD1. Trimming took 3 bases from V and 8 from J; bases not matched to a gene: 4. CDR1 KGHSH and CDR2 LQKENI come from the germline V gene. This CDR3 contains 14 residues. This CDR3 reads CASSPNRGDSPLHF. Here the CDR3 DNA reads TGTGCCAGCTCACCCAACAGGGGCGATTCACCCCTCCACTTT.

The genes are TRBV6-5 and TRBJ1-2, with 9 positions matching TRBD1. The V gene's germline CDR1 is MNHEY and CDR2 SVGAGI. J was trimmed by 8 bases and V by 6 bases; bases with no gene match: 4. The CDR3 spans 12 residues. CDR3 nucleotide sequence: TGTGCCAGCAGGGAGACAGGGGGAGGCTACACCTTC. Its translation is CASRETGGGYTF.

The V gene is TRBV6-5, the J gene TRBJ2-5, with TRBD1 identical over 7 bases. Germline CDR1 is MNHEY and CDR2 is SVGAGI. This CDR3 spans 13 amino acids. V lost 6 bases to trimming and J lost 6 bases; unmatched junction nucleotides: 7. As DNA, the CDR3 is TGTGCCAGCAGAGAGACAGGGCGGAAGACCCAGTACTTC. It codes for CASRETGRKTQYF.

The rearrangement links TRBV19 to TRBJ2-5; 10 nucleotides match TRBD1. The germline V gene encodes CDR1 LNHDA and CDR2 SQIVND (reference sequence). CDR3 size: 15 residues. Losses at the gene ends were 5 bases for V and 4 bases for J; bases not matched to a gene: 7. The CDR3 coding sequence is TGTGCCAGTAGTTCGAAAGGACAGGGGGGAGAGACCCAGTACTTC. Encoded protein: CASSSKGQGGETQYF.

V gene TRBV29-1 combines with J gene TRBJ2-3; D remains unclear. The CDR3 is 13 residues long. Germline-derived CDR1 and CDR2 are SQVTM and ANQGSEA. V was pared by 6 bases and J by 3 bases, with 13 bases between. The CDR3 nucleotides read TGCAGCGTCGCTAAAATGAGGACAGATACGCAGTATTTT. Encoded protein: CSVAKMRTDTQYF.

This clone appeared once. The rearrangement uses TRBV13 and TRBJ2-5; 9 positions agree with TRBD1. Losses at the gene ends were 3 bases for V and 5 bases for J; bases not matched to a gene: 4. The CDR3 length is 14 residues. CDR1 and CDR2 (germline): PRHDT, FYEKMQ (reference sequence). In DNA, the CDR3 is TGTGCCAGCAGCTTCGGACAGGGGATGGAGACCCAGTACTTC. This translates into CASSFGQGMETQYF.

This clone was detected a few times. The chain recombines TRBV6-6 with TRBJ1-1; 7 bases align to TRBD1. Per the germline V gene, CDR1 is MNHNY and CDR2 is SVGAGI (reference sequence). V lost 5 bases and J lost 4; bases outside the gene matches: 16. The CDR3 contains 17 residues. As DNA, the CDR3 is TGTGCCAGCAGTCACACTATACCAAGGCCAGGGGGCACTGAAGCTTTCTTT. Its translation is CASSHTIPRPGGTEAFF.

This chain joins TRBV11-3 and TRBJ2-4; D ambiguous. Germline V CDR1 and CDR2: SGHNT, YENEEA. This CDR3 contains 13 residues. The ends were cut back, 5 bases at V and 6 bases at J, with 11 bases in the middle. DNA for the CDR3: TGTGCCAGCAGCCAAATCTCAGGAAACATTCAGTACTTC. Protein: CASSQISGNIQYF.

This clone was observed at least ten times. The chain recombines TRBV7-8 with TRBJ2-3; TRBD2 matches at 7 bases. The CDR3 spans 12 residues. V dropped 1 base and J dropped 8; count of bases not matched to a gene: 0. Germline-derived CDR1 and CDR2 are SGHVS and FQNEAQ. CDR3: CASSLVAGTQYF. CDR3 nucleotides: TGTGCCAGCAGCTTAGTAGCGGGTACGCAGTATTTT.

The J gene is TRBJ2-1, the V gene TRBV7-9; D gene unclear. V gave up 4 bases and J gave up 5 bases, with 6 bases separating them. This CDR3 is built from 12 residues. Germline values: CDR1 SEHNR, CDR2 FQNEAQ (reference sequence). The CDR3 here is CASSSRNNEQFF. The CDR3 DNA reads as TGTGCCAGCAGCTCTCGTAACAATGAGCAGTTCTTC.

A note on this clone: One end of the junction fails to match germline, which may point to a read error. The chain carries TRBV19 and TRBJ1-1; D is perhaps TRBD1 (5 bases). Germline V gene data show CDR1 as LNHDA and CDR2 as SQIVND (reference sequence). The CDR3 covers 14 residues. As DNA, the CDR3 is TGTGCCAGTAGTATCTTAAGGGGTTCGGCTGAGGCTTTCTTT. This codes for CASSILRGSAEAFF.